This TCR beta chain was captured by sequencing in a study of chemoradiotherapy in HPV16-positive cancers. Only in-frame clones appear in the TCRdb table, and some are missing; sequencing was by immunoSEQ multiplex PCR. This table holds about 10,000 clones, approximately 91% found once. With 2 bases clipped from V and 4 bases from J, the junction kept 7 bases outside the gene matches. This CDR3 is built from 15 residues. Germline loops: CDR1 MNHGY, CDR2 SVAAGI. The sequence derives from a human donor with HPV-associated anogenital cancer. The sample consisted of blood, taken from a patient who underwent chemoradiotherapy. The chain carries TRBV6-9 and TRBJ1-1; 7 nucleotides align to TRBD1. CDR3 residues: CASSYPTGNRTEAFF. The CDR3 DNA reads as TGTGCCAGCAGTTATCCGACAGGGAATCGCACTGAAGCTTTCTTT.